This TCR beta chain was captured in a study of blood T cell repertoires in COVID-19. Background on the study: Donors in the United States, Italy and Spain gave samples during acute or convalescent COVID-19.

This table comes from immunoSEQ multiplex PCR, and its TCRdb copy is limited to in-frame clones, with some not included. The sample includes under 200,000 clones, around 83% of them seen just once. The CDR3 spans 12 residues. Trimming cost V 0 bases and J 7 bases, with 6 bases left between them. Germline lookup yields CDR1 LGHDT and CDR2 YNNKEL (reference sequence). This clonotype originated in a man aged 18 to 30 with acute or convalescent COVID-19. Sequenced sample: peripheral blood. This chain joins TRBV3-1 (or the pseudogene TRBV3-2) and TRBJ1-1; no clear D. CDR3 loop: CASSQDTYEAFF. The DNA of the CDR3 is TGTGCCAGCAGCCAAGACACCTATGAAGCTTTCTTT.